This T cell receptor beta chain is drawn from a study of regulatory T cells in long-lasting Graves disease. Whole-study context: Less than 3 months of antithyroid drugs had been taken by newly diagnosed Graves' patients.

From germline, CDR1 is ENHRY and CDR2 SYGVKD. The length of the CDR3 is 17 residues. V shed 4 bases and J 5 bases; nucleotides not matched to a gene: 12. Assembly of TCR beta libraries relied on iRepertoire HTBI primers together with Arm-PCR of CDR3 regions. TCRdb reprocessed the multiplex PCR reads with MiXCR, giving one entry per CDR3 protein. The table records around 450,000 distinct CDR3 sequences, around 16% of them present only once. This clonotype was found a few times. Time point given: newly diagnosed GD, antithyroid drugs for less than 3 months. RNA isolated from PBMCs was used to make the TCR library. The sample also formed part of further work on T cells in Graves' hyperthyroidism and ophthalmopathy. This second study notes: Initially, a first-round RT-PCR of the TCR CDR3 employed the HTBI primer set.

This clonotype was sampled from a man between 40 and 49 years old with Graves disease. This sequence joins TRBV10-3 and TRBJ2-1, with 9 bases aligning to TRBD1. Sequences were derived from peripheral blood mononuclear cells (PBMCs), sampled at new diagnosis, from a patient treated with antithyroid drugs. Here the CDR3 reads CAISGISRDRANNEQFF. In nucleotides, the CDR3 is TGTGCCATCAGTGGGATATCCCGGGACAGGGCCAACAATGAGCAGTTCTTC.